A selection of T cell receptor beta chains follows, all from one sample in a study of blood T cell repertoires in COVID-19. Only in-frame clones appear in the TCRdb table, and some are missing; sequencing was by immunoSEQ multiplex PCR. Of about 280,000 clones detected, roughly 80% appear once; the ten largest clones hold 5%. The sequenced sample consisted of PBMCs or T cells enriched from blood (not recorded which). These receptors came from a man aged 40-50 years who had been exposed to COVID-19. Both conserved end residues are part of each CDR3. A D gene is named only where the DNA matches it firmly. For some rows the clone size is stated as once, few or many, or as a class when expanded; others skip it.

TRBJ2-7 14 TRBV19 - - TGTGCCAGTAGTATCGGGACTCTCGGGACCGAGCAGTACTTC CASSIGTLGTEQYF
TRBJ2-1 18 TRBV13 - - TGTGCCAGCAGCCCAAAAACTAGGCCCTCCGACTCCTACAATGAGCAGTTCTTC CASSPKTRPSDSYNEQFF
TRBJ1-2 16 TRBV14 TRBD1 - TGTGCCAGCAGCCGGTTCTTGGACAGGAGTAACTATGGCTACACCTTC CASSRFLDRSNYGYTF
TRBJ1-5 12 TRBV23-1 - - TGCGCCAGCAGTCAAAGAGAACAGCCCCAGCATTTT CASSQREQPQHF
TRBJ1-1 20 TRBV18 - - TGTGCCAGCTCACCTCGGACATTCCCCGCCCGCAACAAAATGAACACTGAAGCTTTCTTT CASSPRTFPARNKMNTEAFF
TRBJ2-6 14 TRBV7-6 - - TGTGCCAGCAGCCCGTGGAGTGGGGCCAACGTCCTGACTTTC CASSPWSGANVLTF
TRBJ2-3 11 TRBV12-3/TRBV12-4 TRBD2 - TGTGCCAGCAGTTTGGGGCCGGGGGGTGGATTT CASSLGPGGGF
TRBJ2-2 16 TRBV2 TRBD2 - TGTGCCAGCAAACCGGGACTAGTGAATTTCGGCGGGGAGCTGTTTTTT CASKPGLVNFGGELFF
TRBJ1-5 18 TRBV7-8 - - TGTGCCAGCAGCCCCCCCTCTCTTCTTTTGGGGCCGTATCAGCCCCAGCATTTT CASSPPSLLLGPYQPQHF
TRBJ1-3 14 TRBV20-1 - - TGCAGTGCTAGTCGGGGGTTCTCTGGAAACACCATATATTTT CSASRGFSGNTIYF
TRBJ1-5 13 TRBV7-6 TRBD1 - TGTGCCAGCAGCACGGACAGGGACCAGCCCCAGCATTTT CASSTDRDQPQHF
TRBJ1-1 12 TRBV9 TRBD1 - TGTGCCAGCAGCCGAGCAGGGGGTTCGGCTTTCTTT CASSRAGGSAFF
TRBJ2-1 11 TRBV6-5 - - TGTGCCAGCAGTCAGGGGCTTCTTCAGTTCTTC CASSQGLLQFF
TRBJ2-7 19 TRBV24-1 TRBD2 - TGTGCCACCAGTGATTTGCAATCGCGGACTAGCGTTCGTGCCTACGAGCAGTACTTC CATSDLQSRTSVRAYEQYF
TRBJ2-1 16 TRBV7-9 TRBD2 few TGTGCCAGCAGCCACGATAGCGGGAGGGGGAACAATGAGCAGTTCTTC CASSHDSGRGNNEQFF
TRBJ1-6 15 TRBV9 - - TGTGCCAGCAGCGTGGAAGGTTGGGGCAATTCACCCCTCCACTTT CASSVEGWGNSPLHF
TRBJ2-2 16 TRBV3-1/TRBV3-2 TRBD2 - TGTGCCAGCAGCCAAGATGCGGGAGGAAGACACGGGGAGCTGTTTTTT CASSQDAGGRHGELFF
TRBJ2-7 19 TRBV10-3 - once TGTGCCATCAGTGCGGGGTGGGCGACTAGGGAAGTTGTCTCCTACGAGCAGTACTTC CAISAGWATREVVSYEQYF
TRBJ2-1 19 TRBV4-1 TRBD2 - TGCGCCAGCAGCCAAGTTTCTAGCGGGGTCAGGAGCTCCTACAATGAGCAGTTCTTC CASSQVSSGVRSSYNEQFF
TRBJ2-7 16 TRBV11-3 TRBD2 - TGTGCCAGCAGCTTGGGAATGCTAGCGGGAGGGTACGAGCAGTACTTC CASSLGMLAGGYEQYF
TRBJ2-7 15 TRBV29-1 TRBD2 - TGCAGCGTTGGTCCGGGGGGAACATGGGGAGACGAGCAGTACTTC CSVGPGGTWGDEQYF
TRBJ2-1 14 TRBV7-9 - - TGTGCCAGCAGCTTTGGAGGGAATACGGGTGAGCAGTTCTTC CASSFGGNTGEQFF
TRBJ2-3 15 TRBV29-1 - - TGCAGCGGGAACGAGGGCAGTACTAGCACAGATACGCAGTATTTT CSGNEGSTSTDTQYF
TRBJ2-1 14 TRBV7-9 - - TGTGCCAGCAGCTTAGCTCTAGCGAACAATGAGCAGTTCTTC CASSLALANNEQFF
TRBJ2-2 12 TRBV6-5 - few TGTGCCAACGAGGGTATCCTCGGGGAGCTGTTTTTT CANEGILGELFF
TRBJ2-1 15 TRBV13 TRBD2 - TGTGCCAGCAGCCCTACGGGACTAGCGGGAGTGGAGCAGTTCTTC CASSPTGLAGVEQFF
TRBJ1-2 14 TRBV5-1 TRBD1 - TGCGCCAGCAGCCCAGGGGGACAGGGGGCCGGCTACACCTTC CASSPGGQGAGYTF
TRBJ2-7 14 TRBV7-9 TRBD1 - TGTGCCAGCAGCCCCGGCGACAGGGTCCGCGAGCAGTACTTC CASSPGDRVREQYF
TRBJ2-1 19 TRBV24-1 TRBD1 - TGTGCCACCAGTGATTTTCCCTCCCTTGGGGGACAGGGGATCAATGAGCAGTTCTTC CATSDFPSLGGQGINEQFF
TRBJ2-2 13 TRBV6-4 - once TGTGCCAGCAGTATACAAGGAGGCGGGGAGCTGTTTTTT CASSIQGGGELFF
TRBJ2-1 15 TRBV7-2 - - TGTGCCAGCAGCTACTATGACGGGGCCTACAATGAGCAGTTCTTC CASSYYDGAYNEQFF
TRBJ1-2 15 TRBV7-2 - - TGTGCCAGCAGCTTAGTTGCAGGTGGAAACGGCGGCTACACCTTC CASSLVAGGNGGYTF
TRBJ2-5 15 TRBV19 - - TGTGCCAGTAGTACCGACTCGGCCAGCGGGGAGACCCAGTACTTC CASSTDSASGETQYF
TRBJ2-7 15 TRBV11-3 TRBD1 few TGTGCCAGCAGCTTCCGGGACAGTATCTTCTACGAGCAGTACTTC CASSFRDSIFYEQYF
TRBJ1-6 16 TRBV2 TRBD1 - TGTGCCAGCAGATACAGGGGGGGATCCTATAATTCACCCCTCCACTTT CASRYRGGSYNSPLHF
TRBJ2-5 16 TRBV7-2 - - TGTGCCAGCAGCTTATCATCGGTGGGAGTACAAGAGACCCAGTACTTC CASSLSSVGVQETQYF
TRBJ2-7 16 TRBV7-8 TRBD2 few TGTGCCAGCAGCTCCCCGGGACTAGTCATTACCTACGAGCAGTACTTC CASSSPGLVITYEQYF
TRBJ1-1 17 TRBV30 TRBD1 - TGTGCCTGGAGTGTCGGAGGGACAGCAAACATGAACACTGAAGCTTTCTTT CAWSVGGTANMNTEAFF
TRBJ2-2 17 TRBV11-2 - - TGTGCCAGCAGCTCGATCCCCCCTTCACTAAACACCGGGGAGCTGTTTTTT CASSSIPPSLNTGELFF
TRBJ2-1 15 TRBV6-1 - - TGTGCCAGCAGTGAGACTCGCTCTAACAGGGATGAGCAGTTCTTC CASSETRSNRDEQFF
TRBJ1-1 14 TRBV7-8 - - TGTGCCAGCAGCTTAGGACAGACCCGAACGGAAGCTTTCTTT CASSLGQTRTEAFF
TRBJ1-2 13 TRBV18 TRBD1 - TGTGCCAGCTCACCAGGGGACAGGCGAGGCTACACCTTC CASSPGDRRGYTF
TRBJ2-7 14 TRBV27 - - TGTGCCAGCAGTTTTTTTGGTAGCTCCTACGAGCAGTACTTC CASSFFGSSYEQYF
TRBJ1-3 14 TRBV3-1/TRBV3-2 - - TGTGCCAGCAGCCAAGATACCAACTTTAACACCATATATTTT CASSQDTNFNTIYF
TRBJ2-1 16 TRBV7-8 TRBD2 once TGTGCCAGCAGTCCCCCCCCTAGCGGGAATCTCAATGAGCAGTTCTTC CASSPPPSGNLNEQFF
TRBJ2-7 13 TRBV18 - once TGTGCCAGCTCACCCGGGACACGCTACGAGCAGTACTTC CASSPGTRYEQYF
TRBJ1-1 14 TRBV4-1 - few TGCGCCAGCAGCCAAACCAGGGCCAACACTGAAGCTTTCTTT CASSQTRANTEAFF
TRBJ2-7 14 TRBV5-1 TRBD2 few TGCGCCAGCTCCTCTGGGAGCGGGGGAGACGAGCAGTACTTC CASSSGSGGDEQYF
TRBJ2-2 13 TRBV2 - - TGTGCCAGCACCCTAGGGGTCACCGGGGAGCTGTTTTTT CASTLGVTGELFF
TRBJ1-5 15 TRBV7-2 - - TGTGCCAGCACCAAAGGCGTGGGCTCCGGTCAGCCCCAGCATTTT CASTKGVGSGQPQHF
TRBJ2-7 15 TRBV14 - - TGTGCCAGCAGTTTCGTGGGGTCGGGGTCCGACGAGCAGTACTTC CASSFVGSGSDEQYF
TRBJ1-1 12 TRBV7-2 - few TGTGCCAGCGGCGACATGAACACTGAAGCTTTCTTT CASGDMNTEAFF
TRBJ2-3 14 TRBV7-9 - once TGTGCCAGCGTCCGAGGCGTCAACACAGATACGCAGTATTTT CASVRGVNTDTQYF
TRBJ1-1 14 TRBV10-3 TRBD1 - TGTGCCATCACCGAGACAGGGACGGGGACTGAAGCTTTCTTT CAITETGTGTEAFF
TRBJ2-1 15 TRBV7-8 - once TGTGCCAGCAGCCACCTAGACGGAGTTCCCAATGAGCAGTTCTTC CASSHLDGVPNEQFF